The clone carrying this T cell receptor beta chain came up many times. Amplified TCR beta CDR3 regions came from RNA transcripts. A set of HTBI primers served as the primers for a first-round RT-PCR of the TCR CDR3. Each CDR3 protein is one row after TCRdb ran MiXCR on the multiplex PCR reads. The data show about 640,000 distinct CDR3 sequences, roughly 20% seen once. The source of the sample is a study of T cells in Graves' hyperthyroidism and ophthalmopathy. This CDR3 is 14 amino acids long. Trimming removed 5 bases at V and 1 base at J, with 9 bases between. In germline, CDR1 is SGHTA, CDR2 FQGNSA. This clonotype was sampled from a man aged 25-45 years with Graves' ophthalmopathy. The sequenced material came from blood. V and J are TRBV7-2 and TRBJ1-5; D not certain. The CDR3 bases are TGTGCCAGCAGCGTAGACGTAAGCAATCAGCCCCAGCATTTT. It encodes CASSVDVSNQPQHF.